This TCR beta chain appears in the sequencing data of a study of PD-1 blockade in classical Hodgkin lymphoma. Regarding the study as a whole: Before treatment, complete responders showed about the same diversity as newly diagnosed patients. When set against healthy donors, newly diagnosed patients were reported to show lower baseline TCR diversity.

Every patient had relapsed following autologous stem cell transplantation, and cohorts differed in brentuximab vedotin exposure. Investigators isolated CD4+ T cells from thawed PBMCs through magnetic negative selection. Under best response, outcomes were complete response, partial response or progressive disease. V was cut by 7 bases and J by 2 bases, with 7 bases left in between. This CDR3 contains 11 residues. Germline CDR1 is SGHRS and CDR2 is YFSETQ. TCRdb's copy holds only in-frame clones and misses some; the assay was immunoSEQ multiplex PCR. In the table there are several thousand clones, nearly 80% of which are singletons. Of note for this clone: Its antigen is as yet unknown.

The rearrangement links TRBV5-1 to TRBJ2-7, with D possibly matching TRBD2 (6 bases). The sequences come from CD4+ T cells from blood, collected at baseline. This clonotype originated in a human donor with classical Hodgkin lymphoma. The CDR3 reads CASSGAYEQYF. The CDR3 DNA sequence: TGCGCCAGCTCGGGGGCCTACGAGCAGTACTTC.